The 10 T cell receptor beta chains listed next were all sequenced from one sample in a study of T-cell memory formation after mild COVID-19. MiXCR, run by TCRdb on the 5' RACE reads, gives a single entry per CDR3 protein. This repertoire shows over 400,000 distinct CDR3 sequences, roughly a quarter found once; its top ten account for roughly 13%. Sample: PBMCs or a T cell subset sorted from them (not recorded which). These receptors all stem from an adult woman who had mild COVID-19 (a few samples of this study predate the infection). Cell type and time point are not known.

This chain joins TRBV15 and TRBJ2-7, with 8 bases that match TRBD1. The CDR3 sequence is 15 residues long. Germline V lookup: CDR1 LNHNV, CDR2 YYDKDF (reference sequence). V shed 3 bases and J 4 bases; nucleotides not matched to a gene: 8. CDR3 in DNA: TGTGCCACCAGCAGGGGACAGGAAGGAGGGTACGAGCAGTACTTC. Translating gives CATSRGQEGGYEQYF.

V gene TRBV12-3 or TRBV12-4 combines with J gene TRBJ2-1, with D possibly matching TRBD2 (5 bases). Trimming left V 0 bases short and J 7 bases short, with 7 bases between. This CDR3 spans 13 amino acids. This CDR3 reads CASSLAGVNEQFF. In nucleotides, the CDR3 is TGTGCCAGCAGTTTAGCGGGAGTTAATGAGCAGTTCTTC.

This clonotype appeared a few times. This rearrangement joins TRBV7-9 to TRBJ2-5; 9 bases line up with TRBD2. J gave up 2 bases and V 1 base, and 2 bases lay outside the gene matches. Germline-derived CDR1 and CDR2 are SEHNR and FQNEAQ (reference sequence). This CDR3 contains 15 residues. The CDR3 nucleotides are TGTGCCAGCAGCTTAGTGCTAGCGGGACAAGAGACCCAGTACTTC. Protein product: CASSLVLAGQETQYF.

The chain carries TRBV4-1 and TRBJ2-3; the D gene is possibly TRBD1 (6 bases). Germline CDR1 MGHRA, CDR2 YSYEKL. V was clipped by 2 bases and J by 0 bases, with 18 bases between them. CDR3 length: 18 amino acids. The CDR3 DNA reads TGCGCCAGCAGCCAACTGGAGGCCAGGGGTACTAGCACAGATACGCAGTATTTT. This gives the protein CASSQLEARGTSTDTQYF.

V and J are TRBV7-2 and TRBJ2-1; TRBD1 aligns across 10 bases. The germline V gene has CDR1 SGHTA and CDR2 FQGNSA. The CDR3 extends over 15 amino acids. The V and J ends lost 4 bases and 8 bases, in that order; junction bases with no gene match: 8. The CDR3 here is CASSSRQGAGYEQFF. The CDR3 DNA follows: TGTGCCAGCAGCTCCAGACAGGGGGCTGGGTATGAGCAGTTCTTC. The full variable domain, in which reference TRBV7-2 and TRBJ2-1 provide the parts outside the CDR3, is GAGVSQSPSNKVTEKGKDVELRCDPISGHTALYWYRQSLGQGLEFLIYFQGNSAPDKSGLPSDRFSAERTGGSVSTLTIQRTQQEDSAVYLCASSSRQGAGYEQFFGPGTRLTVL.

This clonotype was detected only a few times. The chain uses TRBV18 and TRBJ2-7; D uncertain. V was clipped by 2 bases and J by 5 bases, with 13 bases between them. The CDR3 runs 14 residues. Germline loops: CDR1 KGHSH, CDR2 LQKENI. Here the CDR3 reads CASSPDIGMNEQYF. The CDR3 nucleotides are TGTGCCAGCTCACCAGACATAGGGATGAACGAGCAGTACTTC.

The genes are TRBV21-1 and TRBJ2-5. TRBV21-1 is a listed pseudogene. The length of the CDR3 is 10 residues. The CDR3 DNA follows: TGTGCCAGCAGCAAAGAGACCCAGTACTTC. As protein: CASSKETQYF.

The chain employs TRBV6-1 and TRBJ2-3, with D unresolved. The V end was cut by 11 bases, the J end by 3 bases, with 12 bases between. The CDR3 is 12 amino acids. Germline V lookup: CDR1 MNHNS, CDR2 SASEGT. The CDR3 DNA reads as TGTGCCGTACGACGTAATACAGATACGCAGTATTTT. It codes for CAVRRNTDTQYF.

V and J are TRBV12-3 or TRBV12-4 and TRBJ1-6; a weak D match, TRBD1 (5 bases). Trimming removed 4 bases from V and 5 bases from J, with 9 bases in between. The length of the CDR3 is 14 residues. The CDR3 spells CASSSGRHNSPLHF. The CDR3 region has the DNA TGTGCCAGCAGTTCGGGACGGCATAATTCACCCCTCCACTTT.

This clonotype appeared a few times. The CDR3 spells CASSSRRTSGRMADTQYF. For the CDR3, the DNA is TGTGCCAGCAGCTCCCGCCGGACTAGCGGGAGGATGGCAGATACGCAGTATTTT. This chain links TRBV7-8 with TRBJ2-3, with 14 positions matching TRBD2. Per germline, CDR1 SGHVS and CDR2 FQNEAQ. V trimming: 4 bases; J trimming: 4 bases; junction bases outside the gene matches: 10. CDR3 length: 18 amino acids.